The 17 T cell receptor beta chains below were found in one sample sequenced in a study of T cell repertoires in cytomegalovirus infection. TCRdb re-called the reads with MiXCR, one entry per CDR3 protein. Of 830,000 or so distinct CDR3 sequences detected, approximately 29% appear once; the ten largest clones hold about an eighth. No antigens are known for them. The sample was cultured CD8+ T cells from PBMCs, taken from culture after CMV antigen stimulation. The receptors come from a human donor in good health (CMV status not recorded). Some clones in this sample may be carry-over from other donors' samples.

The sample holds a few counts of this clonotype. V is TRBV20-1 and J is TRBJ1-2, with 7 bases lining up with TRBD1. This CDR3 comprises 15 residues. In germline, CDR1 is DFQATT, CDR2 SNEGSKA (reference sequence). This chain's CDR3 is CSAIHGTASNYGYTF. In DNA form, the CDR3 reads TGCAGCGCAATTCACGGGACAGCTTCTAACTATGGCTACACCTTC.

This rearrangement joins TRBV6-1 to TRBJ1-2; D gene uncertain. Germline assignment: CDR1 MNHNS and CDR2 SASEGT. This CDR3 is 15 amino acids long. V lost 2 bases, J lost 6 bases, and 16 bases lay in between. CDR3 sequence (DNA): TGTGCCAGCAGTGAAATGGAAGAAGGAGGTGATGGCTACACCTTC. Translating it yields CASSEMEEGGDGYTF.

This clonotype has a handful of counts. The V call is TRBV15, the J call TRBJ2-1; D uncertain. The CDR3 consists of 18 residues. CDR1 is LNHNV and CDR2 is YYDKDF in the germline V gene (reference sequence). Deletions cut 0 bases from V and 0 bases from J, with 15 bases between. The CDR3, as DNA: TGTGCCACCAGCAGAGAAGCTCCACGGTACCTCTCCTACAATGAGCAGTTCTTC. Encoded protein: CATSREAPRYLSYNEQFF.

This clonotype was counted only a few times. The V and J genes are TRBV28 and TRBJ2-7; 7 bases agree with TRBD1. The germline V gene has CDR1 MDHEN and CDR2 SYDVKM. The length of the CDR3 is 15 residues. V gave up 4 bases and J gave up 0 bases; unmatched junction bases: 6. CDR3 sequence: CASSSGTDFSYEQYV. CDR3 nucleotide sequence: TGTGCCAGCAGTTCCGGGACAGATTTCTCCTACGAGCAGTACGTC.

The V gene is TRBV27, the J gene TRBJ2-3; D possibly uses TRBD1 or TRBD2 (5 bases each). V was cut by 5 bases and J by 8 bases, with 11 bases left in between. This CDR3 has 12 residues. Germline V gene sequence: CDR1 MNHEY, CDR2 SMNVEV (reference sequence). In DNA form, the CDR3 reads TGTGCCAGCAGTCCCTCGAGGGGTACGCAGTATTTT. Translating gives CASSPSRGTQYF.

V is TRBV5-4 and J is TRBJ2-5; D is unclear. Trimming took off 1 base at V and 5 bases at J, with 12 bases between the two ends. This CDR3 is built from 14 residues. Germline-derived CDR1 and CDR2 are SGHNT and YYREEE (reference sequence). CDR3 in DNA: TGTGCCAGCAGCTTGCCCTCTGCCCAGGAGACCCAGTACTTC. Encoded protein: CASSLPSAQETQYF. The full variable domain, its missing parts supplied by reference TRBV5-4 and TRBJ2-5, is ETGVTQSPTHLIKTRGQQVTLRCSSQSGHNTVSWYQQALGQGPQFIFQYYREEENGRGNFPPRFSGLQFPNYSSELNVNALELDDSALYLCASSLPSAQETQYFGPGTRLLVL.

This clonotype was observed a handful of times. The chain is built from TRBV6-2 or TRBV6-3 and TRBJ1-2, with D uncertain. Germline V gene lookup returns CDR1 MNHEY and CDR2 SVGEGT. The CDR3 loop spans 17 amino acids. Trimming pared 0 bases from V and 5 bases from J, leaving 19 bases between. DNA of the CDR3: TGTGCCAGCAGTTACTCGACGAGTCTTCTGTTGTATTATGGCTACACCTTC. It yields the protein CASSYSTSLLLYYGYTF.

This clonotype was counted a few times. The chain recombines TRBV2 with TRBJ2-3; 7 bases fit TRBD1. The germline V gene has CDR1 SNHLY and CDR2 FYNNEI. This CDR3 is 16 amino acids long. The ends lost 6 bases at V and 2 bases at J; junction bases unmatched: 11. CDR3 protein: CASSATGERDTDTQYF. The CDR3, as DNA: TGTGCCAGCAGCGCTACAGGGGAGAGAGACACAGATACGCAGTATTTT. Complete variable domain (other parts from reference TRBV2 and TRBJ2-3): EPEVTQTPSHQVTQMGQEVILRCVPISNHLYFYWYRQILGQKVEFLVSFYNNEISEKSEIFDDQFSVERPDGSNFTLKIRSTKLEDSAMYFCASSATGERDTDTQYFGPGTRLTVL.

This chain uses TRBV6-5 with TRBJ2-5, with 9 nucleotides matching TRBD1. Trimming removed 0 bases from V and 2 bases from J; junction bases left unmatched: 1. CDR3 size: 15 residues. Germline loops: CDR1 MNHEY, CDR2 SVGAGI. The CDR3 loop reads CASSYSTGGQETQYF. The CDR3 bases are TGTGCCAGCAGTTACTCGACAGGGGGACAAGAGACCCAGTACTTC.

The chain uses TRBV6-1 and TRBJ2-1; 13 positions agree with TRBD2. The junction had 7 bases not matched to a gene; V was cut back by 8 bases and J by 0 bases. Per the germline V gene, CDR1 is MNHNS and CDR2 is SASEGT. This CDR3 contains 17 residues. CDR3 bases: TGTGCCAGCGACCGACTAGCGGGGGGTCCCTCCTACAATGAGCAGTTCTTC. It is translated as CASDRLAGGPSYNEQFF.

Written as DNA, the CDR3 is TGCGCCAGCAGCCCAGGGTCTCGCGGAAAGGGGGGCTACGAGCAGTACTTC. Translating it yields CASSPGSRGKGGYEQYF. The rearrangement uses TRBV5-1 and TRBJ2-7; tentatively, D is TRBD1 or TRBD2 (6 bases each). V lost 4 bases and J lost 3, with 23 bases in between. Germline V CDR1 and CDR2: SGHRS, YFSETQ. This CDR3 has 17 amino acids. The whole variable domain, filled in from reference TRBV5-1 and TRBJ2-7, reads KAGVTQTPRYLIKTRGQQVTLSCSPISGHRSVSWYQQTPGQGLQFLFEYFSETQRNKGNFPGRFSGRQFSNSRSEMNVSTLELGDSALYLCASSPGSRGKGGYEQYFGPGTRLTVT.

Here the CDR3 reads CASSLAWSATNEKLFF. CDR3 nucleotide sequence: TGTGCCAGCAGCTTAGCATGGTCTGCAACTAATGAAAAACTGTTTTTT. The chain is built from TRBV7-9 and TRBJ1-4; no clear D gene. Trimming shortened V by 0 bases and J by 0 bases, and 8 bases separated the two germline ends. CDR1 SEHNR and CDR2 FQNEAQ come from the germline V gene (reference sequence). This CDR3 spans 16 amino acids. The full variable domain, with the rest looked up from reference TRBV7-9 and TRBJ1-4, is DTGVSQNPRHKITKRGQNVTFRCDPISEHNRLYWYRQTLGQGPEFLTYFQNEAQLEKSRLLSDRFSAERPKGSFSTLEIQRTEQGDSAMYLCASSLAWSATNEKLFFGSGTQLSVL.

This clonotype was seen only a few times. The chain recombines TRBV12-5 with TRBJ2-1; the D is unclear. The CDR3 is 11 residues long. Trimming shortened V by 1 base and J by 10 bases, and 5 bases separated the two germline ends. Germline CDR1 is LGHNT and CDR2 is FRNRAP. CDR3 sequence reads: CASGLAMEQFF. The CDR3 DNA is TGTGCTAGTGGTTTGGCCATGGAGCAGTTCTTC.

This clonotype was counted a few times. The CDR3 protein is CATSRGFRGLTEAFF. The CDR3 nucleotides are TGTGCCACCAGCAGGGGCTTCAGGGGGCTCACTGAAGCTTTCTTT. The V and J genes are TRBV15 and TRBJ1-1; 8 bases line up with TRBD1. Germline V lookup: CDR1 LNHNV, CDR2 YYDKDF (reference sequence). This CDR3 has 15 residues. V was clipped by 3 bases and J by 4 bases; unmatched bases: 7.

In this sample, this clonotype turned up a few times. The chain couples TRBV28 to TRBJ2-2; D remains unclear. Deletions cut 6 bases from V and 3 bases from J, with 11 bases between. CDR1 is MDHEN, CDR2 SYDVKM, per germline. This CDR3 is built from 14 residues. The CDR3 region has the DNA TGTGCCAGCAGAGAACTACGATACACCGGGGAGCTGTTTTTT. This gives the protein CASRELRYTGELFF.

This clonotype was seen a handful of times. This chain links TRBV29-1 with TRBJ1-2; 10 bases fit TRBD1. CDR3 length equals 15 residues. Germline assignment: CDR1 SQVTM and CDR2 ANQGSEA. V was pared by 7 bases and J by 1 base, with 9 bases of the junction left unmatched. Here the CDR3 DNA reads TGCAGCGCAATCATCCGGGACAGGGGTAACTATGGCTACACCTTC. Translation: CSAIIRDRGNYGYTF.

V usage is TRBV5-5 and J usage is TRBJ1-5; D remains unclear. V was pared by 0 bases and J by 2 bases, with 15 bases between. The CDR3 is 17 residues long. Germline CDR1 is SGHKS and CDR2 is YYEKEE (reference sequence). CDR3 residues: CASSLEVVGLGNQPQHF. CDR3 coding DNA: TGTGCCAGCAGCTTGGAGGTTGTGGGTTTAGGCAATCAGCCCCAGCATTTT.